This TCR beta chain emerged from a study of CD8 T cells in ankylosing spondylitis. With regard to this clonotype: The antigen remains unidentified.

Germline V gene data show CDR1 as DFQATT and CDR2 as SNEGSKA (reference sequence). V lost 6 bases and J 6 bases, leaving 21 bases between the germline ends. There are 15 residues in the CDR3. Study outcomes and limitations: Ankylosing spondylitis blood appeared to carry a characteristic TCR beta motif of several highly homologous variants. Clones linked to disease were reported to show significant enrichment in matched ankylosing spondylitis synovial fluid. Peripheral blood samples showed relatively rare disease-linked clones, and these clones were CD8+.

TCRdb reprocessed the 5' RACE reads via MiXCR and lists one record per CDR3 protein. The sample yields some 800,000 distinct CDR3 sequences, approximately 12% seen once. The sequence came from a male donor with ankylosing spondylitis. Material for sequencing was blood, either unsorted or a sorted T cell fraction (not recorded which). The chain links TRBV20-1 to TRBJ2-4; possibly TRBD1 for D (7 bases). The CDR3 loop reads CSARAGQILGNIQYF. The CDR3 nucleotides read TGCAGTGCCCGTGCGGGACAGATCCTTGGAAACATTCAGTACTTC.